A selection of T cell receptor beta chains follows, all from one sample in a study of CD8 T cells in Susac syndrome. Each CDR3 protein gets one entry after TCRdb re-called the immunoSEQ multiplex PCR reads with MiXCR. The sample has some 400,000 distinct CDR3 sequences; more than 80% are singletons. The sequencing input was CD8+ T cells from PBMCs. The receptors originated from a human donor with multiple sclerosis. The CDR3 runs from the conserved cysteine through the conserved F or W. The D gene is left open where the match is weak. A row's size may be missing; if present it is once, few, many or a size class.

d_call	j_call	v_call	clone_size	cdr3_aa	cdr3_nt
.	TRBJ2-7	TRBV10-2	.	CASSGPKTYEQYF	TGCGCCAGCAGTGGGCCCAAAACCTACGAGCAGTACTTC
.	TRBJ1-1	TRBV12-5	.	CASAPSGANTEAFF	TGTGCTAGTGCCCCTTCCGGGGCGAACACTGAAGCTTTCTTT
.	TRBJ1-5	TRBV4-2	.	CASSQHTSGVLGNQPQHF	TGTGCCAGCAGCCAGCATACCTCAGGGGTTCTAGGAAATCAGCCCCAGCATTTT
.	TRBJ1-5	TRBV7-2	.	CASSLSGWGGAQPQHF	TGTGCCAGCAGCTTATCCGGTTGGGGGGGTGCTCAGCCCCAGCATTTT
.	TRBJ1-1	TRBV6-1	few	CASSVGRTEAFF	TGTGCCAGCAGTGTAGGGCGTACTGAAGCTTTCTTT
TRBD1	TRBJ1-2	TRBV9	.	CASSPFGGTAVSNYGYTF	TGTGCCAGCAGCCCCTTCGGCGGGACAGCCGTCTCTAACTATGGCTACACCTTC
.	TRBJ1-1	TRBV7-9	.	CASSLGYGWRTEAFF	TGTGCCAGCAGCTTAGGATATGGATGGAGAACTGAAGCTTTCTTT
.	TRBJ2-7	TRBV5-6	.	CASSFGPSWEQYF	TGTGCCAGCAGCTTTGGACCATCCTGGGAGCAGTACTTC
.	TRBJ1-5	TRBV4-1	once	CASSQVLMSENQPQHF	TGCGCCAGCAGCCAAGTATTAATGTCGGAGAATCAGCCCCAGCATTTT
.	TRBJ2-1	TRBV7-9	.	CASSSPADGYNEQFF	TGTGCCAGCAGCTCACCAGCCGACGGGTACAATGAGCAGTTCTTC
TRBD1	TRBJ1-2	TRBV20-1	.	CSALHTGAFIGNYGYTF	TGCAGTGCTCTCCACACAGGGGCGTTTATTGGGAACTATGGCTACACCTTC
.	TRBJ1-1	TRBV6-1	few	CASMSLKGEAFF	TGTGCCAGCATGTCCCTCAAGGGGGAAGCTTTCTTT
.	TRBJ1-1	TRBV30	.	CAWSLETDANTEAFF	TGTGCCTGGAGTCTCGAGACAGACGCGAACACTGAAGCTTTCTTT
TRBD1	TRBJ1-3	TRBV30	.	CALRAGTEFSGNTIYF	TGTGCCTTAAGGGCCGGGACAGAGTTCTCTGGAAACACCATATATTTT
.	TRBJ2-7	TRBV2	.	CASSEAWGSYEQYF	TGTGCCAGCAGTGAAGCGTGGGGCTCCTACGAGCAGTACTTC
TRBD2	TRBJ2-7	TRBV12-3/TRBV12-4	.	CASTTYRTSGGGAAYEQYF	TGTGCCAGCACCACATATCGGACTAGCGGAGGAGGGGCCGCCTACGAGCAGTACTTC
.	TRBJ1-1	TRBV5-5	.	CASSPSWGTYTEAFF	TGTGCCAGCAGCCCGAGCTGGGGGACTTACACTGAAGCTTTCTTT
.	TRBJ1-1	TRBV28	.	CASSRPGQMNTEAFF	TGTGCCAGCAGCCGTCCGGGACAAATGAACACTGAAGCTTTCTTT
.	TRBJ2-7	TRBV29-1	few	CSVEVYLAKSSYEQYF	TGCAGCGTTGAAGTTTATCTAGCGAAAAGCTCCTACGAGCAGTACTTC
TRBD1	TRBJ2-3	TRBV12-3/TRBV12-4	.	CASSLYGTASTDTQYF	TGTGCCAGCAGTTTATACGGGACAGCCAGCACAGATACGCAGTATTTT
TRBD1	TRBJ1-5	TRBV19	few	CASSPQDRELNNQPQHF	TGTGCCAGTAGTCCCCAAGACAGGGAGTTAAACAATCAGCCCCAGCATTTT
TRBD1	TRBJ2-2	TRBV20-1	.	CSASHPGQGSGELFF	TGCAGTGCTAGCCACCCGGGACAGGGGTCCGGGGAGCTGTTTTTT
.	TRBJ1-5	TRBV6-5	.	CASSSFSGEPQHF	TGTGCCAGCAGTTCTTTCTCCGGGGAGCCCCAGCATTTT
TRBD1	TRBJ2-3	TRBV2	.	CASSELGDRATDTQYF	TGTGCCAGCAGTGAGTTGGGGGACAGGGCCACAGATACGCAGTATTTT
TRBD1	TRBJ2-3	TRBV20-1	.	CSARTGLSLDTQYF	TGCAGTGCCAGGACAGGGCTATCGTTAGATACGCAGTATTTT
TRBD1	TRBJ1-1	TRBV5-4	.	CASSFQGVEAFF	TGTGCCAGCAGCTTCCAGGGGGTGGAAGCTTTCTTT
.	TRBJ1-1	TRBV27	.	CASSLSSGGRAVNTEAFF	TGTGCCAGCAGTTTGAGCTCCGGGGGCAGGGCTGTGAACACTGAAGCTTTCTTT
.	TRBJ2-1	TRBV6-1	.	CASSEWESSYNEQFF	TGTGCCAGCAGTGAATGGGAGAGCTCCTACAATGAGCAGTTCTTC
.	TRBJ2-2	TRBV6-2/TRBV6-3	.	CASKFGVSDPIANTGELFF	TGTGCCAGCAAGTTTGGAGTTTCCGACCCGATTGCGAACACCGGGGAGCTGTTTTTT
.	TRBJ1-2	TRBV5-1	.	CASSPTSLGGADGYTF	TGCGCCAGCAGCCCAACCTCCCTGGGGGGGGCTGATGGCTACACCTTC
.	TRBJ1-1	TRBV2	.	CASPNIIFAGDWHTEAFF	TGTGCCAGCCCAAATATTATCTTTGCCGGGGACTGGCACACTGAAGCTTTCTTT
TRBD1	TRBJ2-5	TRBV7-9	.	CASSSGQSQETQYF	TGTGCCAGCAGCTCGGGACAGAGCCAAGAGACCCAGTACTTC
.	TRBJ1-2	TRBV30	.	CASTGGVGYTF	TGTGCCTCAACTGGAGGGGTTGGCTACACCTTC
.	TRBJ1-2	TRBV7-9	.	CASRPRGGSYGYTF	TGTGCCAGCAGACCCCGCGGGGGGAGTTATGGCTACACCTTC
.	TRBJ2-5	TRBV4-1	once	CASSHGQNQETQYF	TGCGCCAGCAGCCACGGCCAGAACCAAGAGACCCAGTACTTC
.	TRBJ2-5	TRBV5-4	.	CASSFSRQETQYF	TGTGCCAGCAGCTTTAGCAGACAAGAGACCCAGTACTTC
TRBD2	TRBJ2-7	TRBV27	.	CASSTTSGRDSYEQYF	TGTGCCAGCAGTACGACTAGCGGGAGGGACTCCTACGAGCAGTACTTC
.	TRBJ2-7	TRBV29-1	.	CSVEDLTGSTYEQYF	TGCAGCGTTGAAGATCTTACAGGTTCAACCTACGAGCAGTACTTC
TRBD1	TRBJ1-1	TRBV2	.	CASSDGEGQYIGDTEAFF	TGTGCCAGCAGTGATGGTGAGGGACAGTACATAGGGGACACTGAAGCTTTCTTT
.	TRBJ1-2	TRBV7-9	once	CASSLGGREAYGYTF	TGTGCCAGCAGCTTGGGGGGCAGGGAGGCCTATGGCTACACCTTC
.	TRBJ1-1	TRBV6-4	.	CASSDVPENTEAFF	TGTGCCAGCAGTGACGTACCCGAGAACACTGAAGCTTTCTTT
TRBD1	TRBJ1-1	TRBV5-6	.	CASSPLTGGYTEAFF	TGTGCCAGCAGCCCACTAACAGGGGGTTACACTGAAGCTTTCTTT
.	TRBJ2-1	TRBV6-5	.	CASSYSWGSDNEQFF	TGTGCCAGCAGTTACTCGTGGGGCTCCGACAATGAGCAGTTCTTC